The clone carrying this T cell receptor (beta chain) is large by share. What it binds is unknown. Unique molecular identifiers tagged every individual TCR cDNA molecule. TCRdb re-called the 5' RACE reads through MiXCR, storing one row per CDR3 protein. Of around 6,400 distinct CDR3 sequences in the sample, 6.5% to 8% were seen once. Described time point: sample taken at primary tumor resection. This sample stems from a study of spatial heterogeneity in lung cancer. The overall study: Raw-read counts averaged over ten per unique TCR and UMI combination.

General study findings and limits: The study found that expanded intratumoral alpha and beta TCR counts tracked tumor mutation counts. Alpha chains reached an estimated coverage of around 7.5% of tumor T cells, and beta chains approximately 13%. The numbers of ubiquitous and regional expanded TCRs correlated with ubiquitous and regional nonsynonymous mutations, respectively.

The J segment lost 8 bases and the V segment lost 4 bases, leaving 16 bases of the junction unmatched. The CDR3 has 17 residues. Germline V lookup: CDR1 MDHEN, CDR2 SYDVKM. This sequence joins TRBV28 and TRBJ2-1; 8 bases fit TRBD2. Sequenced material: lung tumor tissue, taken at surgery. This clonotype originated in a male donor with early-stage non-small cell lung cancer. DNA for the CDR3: TGTGCCAGCAGTTCACCCTTTCCCCAGCGGGAGTTCGATGAGCAGTTCTTC. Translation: CASSSPFPQREFDEQFF.